One sample yielded the 9 T cell receptor beta chains listed below, sequenced in a study of beta chain features in type 1 diabetes (dated 2018 in TCRdb). The method was the immunoSEQ multiplex PCR assay. All of the isolated RNA was reverse transcribed with the High Capacity cDNA Reverse Transcription Kit, so expressed TCRB transcripts were sequenced. Drawn from immuneACCESS, this table holds only the in-frame rearrangements with V and J called that TCRdb kept. Clones are partly lost; checked studies trace under half to an unresolved V gene and leave the rest unexplained. This sample lists 900,000 or so clones; about 17% were detected once. The ten largest make up about 0.02% of the sample. The sample taken for sequencing was naive CD4+ T cells from blood. The sample's cell subset or site label is to be understood as: true naive CD4+ T cells. These receptors were collected from a woman aged 18-29 years in good health.

This chain links TRBV7-9 with TRBJ2-5; weak D call: TRBD1 (5 bases). The CDR3 is made up of 15 amino acids. CDR1 and CDR2 (germline): SEHNR, FQNEAQ (reference sequence). V gave up 1 base and J gave up 1 base, with 10 bases separating them. CDR3 region: CASSLGGQSQETQYF. CDR3 DNA: TGTGCCAGCAGCTTAGGGGGCCAAAGCCAAGAGACCCAGTACTTC. The full variable domain, its missing parts supplied by reference TRBV7-9 and TRBJ2-5, is DTGVSQNPRHKITKRGQNVTFRCDPISEHNRLYWYRQTLGQGPEFLTYFQNEAQLEKSRLLSDRFSAERPKGSFSTLEIQRTEQGDSAMYLCASSLGGQSQETQYFGPGTRLLVL.

This clone was recorded a few times. This rearrangement joins TRBV19 to TRBJ2-4; 7 bases map to TRBD1. Germline CDR1 reads LNHDA; CDR2 reads SQIVND (reference sequence). After removal of 3 bases from V and 7 bases from J, the junction contained 12 bases not matched to a gene. CDR3 length: 16 residues. CDR3 sequence reads: CASSMAHRGFVNIQYF. CDR3 nucleotide sequence: TGTGCCAGTAGTATGGCACACAGGGGCTTTGTGAACATTCAGTACTTC.

In this sample, this clone turned up a few times. The chain's CDR3 is CASRSQGRSYNEQFF. The CDR3 DNA reads as TGTGCCAGCAGGTCCCAGGGGCGCTCCTACAATGAGCAGTTCTTC. The chain joins TRBV6-5 to TRBJ2-1; possible D gene TRBD1, 6 bases. In germline, CDR1 is MNHEY, CDR2 SVGAGI. Trimming removed 6 bases at V and 0 bases at J, with 12 bases between. The CDR3 is made up of 15 amino acids.

The chain joins TRBV5-4 to TRBJ2-3; 7 bases match TRBD2. From germline, CDR1 is SGHNT and CDR2 YYREEE (reference sequence). The CDR3 loop spans 15 amino acids. Germline trimming cut 0 bases from V and 7 bases from J; bases unmatched to any gene: 8. DNA of the CDR3: TGTGCCAGCAGCTTGGACAGCGGGATGGTAAATACGCAGTATTTT. It is translated as CASSLDSGMVNTQYF.

Only a few counts were recorded for this clone. The V gene is TRBV15, the J gene TRBJ1-4; 9 positions agree with TRBD1. CDR1 and CDR2 from the germline V gene are LNHNV and YYDKDF (reference sequence). This CDR3 contains 15 residues. Germline trimming cut 4 bases from V and 8 bases from J; bases unmatched to any gene: 8. The CDR3: CATSNIDRGMEKLFF. The CDR3 DNA sequence: TGTGCCACCAGCAATATAGACAGGGGGATGGAAAAACTGTTTTTT.

This sequence joins TRBV15 and TRBJ2-2; TRBD2 aligns across 7 bases. CDR1 and CDR2 (germline): LNHNV, YYDKDF (reference sequence). The CDR3 spans 15 residues. Unmatched junction bases numbered 5, after V lost 0 bases and J lost 7 bases. CDR3 DNA sequence: TGTGCCACCAGCAGAGACCTTGCGGGGGACGGGGAGCTGTTTTTT. Encoded protein: CATSRDLAGDGELFF.

The chain employs TRBV13 and TRBJ2-5; 14 positions match TRBD2. The J call may be faulty, since TRBJ2-7 better matches the DNA end. This CDR3 is built from 15 residues. Germline lookup yields CDR1 PRHDT and CDR2 FYEKMQ (reference sequence). Written as DNA, the CDR3 is TGTGCCAGCAGCTTATCGGGACTAGCGGGAGTCGAGCAGTACTTC. The encoded protein is CASSLSGLAGVEQYF.

This chain uses TRBV2 with TRBJ2-3; D not certain. The V end lost 4 bases, the J end lost 6 bases, and 11 bases lay between the germline ends. The CDR3 is 13 amino acids. Looked up from germline, CDR1 is SNHLY and CDR2 is FYNNEI. The CDR3 reads CASSGTQMDTQYF. The CDR3 bases are TGTGCCAGCAGTGGAACCCAAATGGATACGCAGTATTTT.

This clone was picked up a small number of times. The CDR3 nucleotides are TGTGCCAGCAGCCCCGGAACAGGGCATGGCTACACCTTC. Amino acids: CASSPGTGHGYTF. The chain couples TRBV2 to TRBJ1-2; the D gene is possibly TRBD1 (6 bases). Germline-derived CDR1 and CDR2 are SNHLY and FYNNEI. The CDR3 loop spans 13 amino acids. V was cut by 6 bases and J by 6 bases, with 14 bases left in between.